The next 32 T cell receptor beta chains were all read from a single sample in a study of monozygotic twins with inflammatory bowel disease. From its re-call of the 5' RACE reads, TCRdb lists each CDR3 protein once, without DNA. The sample has about 160,000 distinct CDR3 sequences, and its top ten clones hold 2.8%. Sequenced sample: blood. These receptors came from a human donor with ulcerative colitis or Crohn's disease, or a healthy co-twin of an affected twin (not recorded which).

The V gene is TRBV4-1, the J gene TRBJ2-2; as DNA is missing, the TRBD1 call by TCRdb cannot be tested. The CDR3 consists of 17 residues. The germline gives CDR1 MGHRA, CDR2 YSYEKL. CDR3 sequence reads: CASSHFPGQGIAGELFF.

The genes are TRBV28 and TRBJ2-2. This CDR3 has 13 residues. CDR1 is MDHEN, CDR2 SYDVKM, per germline. The CDR3 reads CASSLSVNGELFF. The full variable domain, completed using reference TRBV28 and TRBJ2-2, is DVKVTQSSRYLVKRTGEKVFLECVQDMDHENMFWYRQDPGLGLRLIYFSYDVKMKEKGDIPEGYSVSREKKERFSLILESASTNQTSMYLCASSLSVNGELFFGEGSRLTVL.

This sequence joins TRBV28 and TRBJ2-7; TCRdb selects TRBD1, and the lack of DNA leaves this call unchecked. CDR3 length: 14 amino acids. CDR1 is MDHEN and CDR2 is SYDVKM in the germline V gene. CDR3 amino acids: CASRQTGEHYEQYF.

V is TRBV10-1 and J is TRBJ2-1. Germline V gene sequence: CDR1 WNHNN, CDR2 SYGVQD (reference sequence). The CDR3 sequence is 14 residues long. The CDR3 region is CASSERDPYNEQLF.

V is TRBV20-1 and J is TRBJ1-2; TCRdb calls TRBD1, which cannot be checked without DNA. Germline V gene lookup returns CDR1 DFQATT and CDR2 SNEGSKA (reference sequence). The CDR3 extends over 13 amino acids. This CDR3 reads CSVSWGSSYGYTF.

J is TRBJ1-4 and V is TRBV20-1. The CDR3 has 13 residues. From germline, CDR1 is DFQATT and CDR2 SNEGSKA (reference sequence). CDR3: CSARDSSYEKLFF.

V gene TRBV24-1 combines with J gene TRBJ2-5; TCRdb lists TRBD1, though no DNA is available to test this call. The CDR3 has 15 residues. Germline CDR1 and CDR2: KGHDR and SFDVKD. CDR3 loop: CATSDFRGSGETQYF.

The genes are TRBV20-1 and TRBJ2-1; TCRdb returns TRBD2, unconfirmable since there is no DNA. Per germline, CDR1 DFQATT and CDR2 SNEGSKA (reference sequence). The CDR3 has 14 residues. CDR3 in amino acids: CSARRLAGAGEQFF.

The rearrangement uses TRBV5-4 and TRBJ1-2; TCRdb proposes TRBD1, but this gene call is untestable without DNA. Germline V lookup: CDR1 SGHNT, CDR2 YYREEE (reference sequence). The CDR3 runs 17 residues. The CDR3 loop is CASSLANRRQGIDGYTF.

The chain joins TRBV5-1 to TRBJ2-7; TCRdb returns TRBD2, unconfirmable since there is no DNA. CDR3 size: 16 residues. The germline CDR1 and CDR2 sequences are SGHRS and YFSETQ. CDR3 sequence: CASSPRDPSTSAEQYF.

The CDR3 spells CSASPGTGLAQPQHF. J is TRBJ1-5 and V is TRBV20-1; the TCRdb call, TRBD1, lacks DNA for checking. The germline V gene encodes CDR1 DFQATT and CDR2 SNEGSKA (reference sequence). There are 15 residues in the CDR3.

The chain recombines TRBV6-2 or TRBV6-3 with TRBJ2-7; TCRdb gives TRBD2 as the D gene, but with no DNA this cannot be confirmed. The CDR3 runs 15 residues. In germline, CDR1 is MNHEY, CDR2 SVGEGT. The CDR3 loop reads CASNLAGGTKNEQYF.

The J gene is TRBJ2-3, the V gene TRBV20-1; TCRdb indicates TRBD1, and absent DNA this call remains unverified. This CDR3 is 14 amino acids long. The V gene's germline CDR1 is DFQATT and CDR2 SNEGSKA (reference sequence). The CDR3 here is CSARVQGATDTQYF.

The rearrangement links TRBV25-1 to TRBJ2-5; the TCRdb D gene call, TRBD2, has no DNA to confirm it. Germline loops: CDR1 MGHDK, CDR2 SYGVNS. The CDR3 totals 15 residues. The chain's CDR3 is CASSDLARRGETQYF.

The chain uses TRBV20-1 and TRBJ2-2; the D gene TCRdb calls, TRBD1, cannot be checked with no DNA. There are 14 residues in the CDR3. The germline V gene has CDR1 DFQATT and CDR2 SNEGSKA (reference sequence). CDR3 sequence: CSARVSAGAGELFF.

The chain recombines TRBV5-1 with TRBJ1-1; with no DNA, the TCRdb D assignment of TRBD1 cannot be verified. The CDR3 extends over 14 amino acids. Germline assignment: CDR1 SGHRS and CDR2 YFSETQ. Here the CDR3 reads CASSPRMGDTEAFF.

This clonotype is classed as medium-sized by frequency. The chain joins TRBV12-3 or TRBV12-4 to TRBJ2-7; the TCRdb call, TRBD1, lacks DNA for checking. The CDR3 spans 16 residues. CDR3 loop: CASGGRPGRGFWEQYF.

The gene calls are TRBV27 and TRBJ1-2; with no DNA, the TCRdb D assignment of TRBD1 cannot be verified. Germline assignment: CDR1 MNHEY and CDR2 SMNVEV (reference sequence). The CDR3 length is 17 residues. CDR3 sequence reads: CASSLLSGQVKGYGYTF.

The chain carries TRBV12-3 or TRBV12-4 and TRBJ2-1; TCRdb's D call of TRBD1 is untestable without DNA. The length of the CDR3 is 16 residues. CDR3: CASSLRRTGEEPEQFF.

The chain has TRBV5-6 and TRBJ1-1; TCRdb's D call of TRBD1 is untestable without DNA. CDR3 size: 17 residues. Germline lookup yields CDR1 SGHDT and CDR2 YYEEEE. The CDR3 loop reads CASSSQSMGGMNTEAFF.

The chain joins TRBV27 to TRBJ2-5; there is no DNA to check the TCRdb D call of TRBD1. Germline CDR1 and CDR2: MNHEY and SMNVEV (reference sequence). The length of the CDR3 is 12 residues. CDR3 in amino acids: CASTPPQETQYF.

The chain couples TRBV2 to TRBJ2-1; lacking DNA, the TRBD1 call made by TCRdb goes unchecked. In germline, CDR1 is SNHLY, CDR2 FYNNEI. The CDR3 length is 15 residues. The CDR3 reads CASSEVGLSDNEQFF.

The chain employs TRBV12-5 and TRBJ2-3; TCRdb gives TRBD1 as the D gene, but with no DNA this cannot be confirmed. This CDR3 has 15 amino acids. Germline assignment: CDR1 LGHNT and CDR2 FRNRAP. CDR3 amino acids: CASGRDRGTTDTQYF.

The chain recombines TRBV5-1 with TRBJ2-5. Looked up from germline, CDR1 is SGHRS and CDR2 is YFSETQ. The CDR3 extends over 13 amino acids. The CDR3 loop is CASSDGHRETQYF.

The J gene is TRBJ2-4, the V gene TRBV5-6. Per germline, CDR1 SGHDT and CDR2 YYEEEE. This CDR3 region has 13 residues. The CDR3 is CASSWDAKNIQYF.

The chain employs TRBV10-1 and TRBJ2-2; the D call from TCRdb, TRBD1, cannot be confirmed without DNA. Germline V gene lookup returns CDR1 WNHNN and CDR2 SYGVQD (reference sequence). CDR3 length: 15 residues. CDR3 in amino acids: CASSEWGRGTGELFF.

The J gene is TRBJ1-2, the V gene TRBV18; TCRdb selects TRBD1, and the lack of DNA leaves this call unchecked. CDR3 length: 13 residues. Germline loops: CDR1 KGHSH, CDR2 LQKENI. The CDR3 is CASSPGDREGYTF.

The chain has TRBV9 and TRBJ2-1. Per germline, CDR1 SGDLS and CDR2 YYNGEE. CDR3 length: 13 amino acids. The CDR3 spells CASSQTGNNEQFF.

This chain links TRBV27 with TRBJ1-1; TCRdb's D gene call, TRBD1, goes unchecked for lack of DNA. The CDR3 runs 16 residues. Germline V gene data show CDR1 as MNHEY and CDR2 as SMNVEV (reference sequence). The CDR3 is CASSPGQAFLNTEAFF.

The V call is TRBV29-1, the J call TRBJ2-5. From germline, CDR1 is SQVTM and CDR2 ANQGSEA. The length of the CDR3 is 11 residues. CDR3: CSVEVGETQYF.

The chain combines TRBV20-1 with TRBJ1-3. Germline V lookup: CDR1 DFQATT, CDR2 SNEGSKA (reference sequence). This CDR3 region has 12 residues. The CDR3 sequence is CSASPEINTIYF.

This clonotype counts as medium-sized by frequency. The chain links TRBV7-3 to TRBJ2-1. CDR3 length: 15 residues. The germline CDR1 and CDR2 sequences are SGHTA and FQGTGA. The CDR3 reads CASSLTASSYNEQFF.